This T cell receptor (beta chain) comes out of a study of T cell clones after liver transplantation. General study results and limits: Donor-reactive sequences fell more than third party-reactive ones, suggesting partial deletion. Circulating graft-donor-reactive CD4 TCRbeta sequences fell significantly post-transplant in most of the 8 subjects.

Generated by immunoSEQ multiplex PCR, the TCRdb table keeps only in-frame clones and is missing some. The top ten hold approximately 0.8% of the sample, which has more than 65,000 clones, roughly 80% seen once. From germline, CDR1 is SGDLS and CDR2 YYNGEE. This CDR3 is built from 17 residues. V dropped 0 bases and J dropped 6; count of bases not matched to a gene: 14. A remark on this clone: Its matching antigen is unknown.

Thawed unstimulated PBMCs were FACS-sorted by CD3, CD4 and CD8 into two populations. The TCR originated in a human patient who received a liver transplant. The T cells may partly be graft donor cells. The rearrangement links TRBV9 to TRBJ2-7; 8 bases line up with TRBD1. Sequences were derived from CD4+ T cells from blood, sampled 12 months after liver transplant. For the CDR3, the DNA is TGTGCCAGCAGCGTAGGGTATCCAGGGGGCCCGCCGGGCGAGCAGTACTTC. It codes for CASSVGYPGGPPGEQYF.